This TCR beta chain was sequenced for a study of metastatic and nonmetastatic thyroid tumors. Per the study methods: The study built a papillary thyroid cancer distant-metastasis classifier from CDR3 differences across clinicopathological groups. TCRdb ran MiXCR on the PCR reads. These V and J calls originate from TCRdb's pipeline instead of the authors' own analysis. The sample lists more than 8,000 clones, roughly a quarter occurring once. Germline V gene data show CDR1 as SGDLS and CDR2 as YYNGEE. This CDR3 is 11 amino acids long. With 7 bases clipped from V and 7 bases from J, the junction kept 3 bases outside the gene matches. The table lists this clone with a few counts. Not a single patient had been given any form of treatment at any point before undergoing thyroid surgery.

The sequence was obtained from a female donor with papillary thyroid cancer or a benign thyroid nodule (not recorded which). Some clones in this sample may be carry-over from other donors' samples. The sample comprised tumor tissue. The chain employs TRBV9 and TRBJ2-3, with 7 bases aligning to TRBD2. CDR3 amino acids: CASGAGNTQYF. The DNA of the CDR3 is TGTGCCAGCGGAGCGGGGAATACGCAGTATTTT.